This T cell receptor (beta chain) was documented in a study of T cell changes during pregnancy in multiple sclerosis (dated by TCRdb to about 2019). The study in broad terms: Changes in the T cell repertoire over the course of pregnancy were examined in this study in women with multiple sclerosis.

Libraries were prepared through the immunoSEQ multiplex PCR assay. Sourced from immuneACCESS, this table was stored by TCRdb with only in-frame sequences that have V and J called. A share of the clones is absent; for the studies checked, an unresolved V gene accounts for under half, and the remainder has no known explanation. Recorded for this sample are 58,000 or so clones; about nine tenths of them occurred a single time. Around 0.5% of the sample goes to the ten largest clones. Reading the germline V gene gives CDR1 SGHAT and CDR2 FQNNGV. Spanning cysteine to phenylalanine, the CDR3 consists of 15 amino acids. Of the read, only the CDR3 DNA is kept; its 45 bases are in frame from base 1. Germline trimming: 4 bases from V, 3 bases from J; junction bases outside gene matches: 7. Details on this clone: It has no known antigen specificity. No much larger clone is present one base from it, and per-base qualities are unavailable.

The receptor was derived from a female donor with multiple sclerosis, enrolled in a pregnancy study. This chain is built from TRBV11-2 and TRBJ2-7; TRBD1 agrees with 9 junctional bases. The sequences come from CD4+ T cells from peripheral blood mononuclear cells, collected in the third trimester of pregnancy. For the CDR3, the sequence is CASSSGTGSFYEQYF. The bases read TGTGCCAGCAGCTCCGGGACAGGGTCATTCTACGAGCAGTACTTC.